Listed here are 19 T cell receptor beta chains from one sample, sequenced in a study of CD8+ T cells in alopecia areata. As for treatment: oral pan-JAK inhibitor, 5-10 mg twice daily. In each case, RNA was isolated and then reverse transcribed into cDNA as the sequencing template. Only in-frame clones appear in the TCRdb table, and some are missing; sequencing was by immunoSEQ multiplex PCR. The sample lists some 190,000 clones, about 47% occurring once. The source was CD8+ T cells sorted from blood, collected at week 52, from a patient treated with tofacitinib. The receptor set was obtained from a human donor with alopecia areata.

This clone was observed a handful of times. V is TRBV6-5 and J is TRBJ2-1, with a tentative D call TRBD2 (5 bases). V lost 0 bases and J lost 2, with 11 bases in between. The CDR3 has 16 amino acids. Germline assignment: CDR1 MNHEY and CDR2 SVGAGI. The CDR3 is CASSYSTGETYNEQFF. In DNA form, the CDR3 reads TGTGCCAGCAGTTACTCGACCGGGGAAACCTACAATGAGCAGTTCTTC.

This chain joins TRBV29-1 and TRBJ2-1; D not certain. CDR1 is SQVTM and CDR2 is ANQGSEA in the germline V gene. There are 13 residues in the CDR3. Trimming removed 4 bases from V and 7 bases from J, with 14 bases in between. CDR3 in amino acids: CSVVGLNANEQFF. For the CDR3, the DNA is TGCAGCGTTGTGGGCCTAAATGCAAATGAGCAGTTCTTC.

This sequence joins TRBV29-1 and TRBJ1-1; 7 nucleotides line up with TRBD1. The CDR3 has 13 amino acids. V lost 7 bases and J lost 7; bases outside the gene matches: 12. Germline V CDR1 and CDR2: SQVTM, ANQGSEA. CDR3 nucleotides: TGCAGCGCCTTTGGAGGGGACAGAGGTGAAGCTTTCTTT. It is translated as CSAFGGDRGEAFF.

The sample holds a few counts of this clone. The V gene is TRBV6-5, the J gene TRBJ2-1; no definite D call. Germline loops: CDR1 MNHEY, CDR2 SVGAGI. This CDR3 has 13 residues. With 6 bases removed from V and 4 bases from J, the gap between germline ends came to 10 bases. The CDR3 coding sequence is TGTGCCAGCAGCCAATCAAGTTACAATGAGCAGTTCTTC. The encoded protein is CASSQSSYNEQFF.

V and J are TRBV27 and TRBJ1-6; a possible D gene is TRBD1 (5 bases). Trimming shortened V by 5 bases and J by 10 bases, and 18 bases separated the two germline ends. CDR1 is MNHEY, CDR2 SMNVEV, per germline (reference sequence). The CDR3 loop spans 15 amino acids. CDR3 DNA: TGTGCCAGCAGTCCTATCGTAGGGACTTACTCACCCCTCCACTTT. This translates into CASSPIVGTYSPLHF.

This clone was recorded at least ten times. The chain couples TRBV9 to TRBJ1-1; 7 positions agree with TRBD1. V shed 3 bases, J shed 5 bases, and the junction held 16 bases outside the gene matches. Germline V gene sequence: CDR1 SGDLS, CDR2 YYNGEE. The CDR3 has 17 amino acids. The CDR3 DNA follows: TGTGCCAGCAGCGCCCGGAGGACAGGCCCTAGGGGGACTGAAGCTTTCTTT. Translated, it gives CASSARRTGPRGTEAFF.

V gene TRBV27 combines with J gene TRBJ2-3, with TRBD2 matching over 9 bases. The CDR3 runs 17 residues. J lost 2 bases, V lost 5 bases, and 11 bases had no gene match. Germline lookup yields CDR1 MNHEY and CDR2 SMNVEV (reference sequence). CDR3 bases: TGTGCCAGCAGTCCTCAGCTGATAGCGGGGGACACAGATACGCAGTATTTT. Translated: CASSPQLIAGDTDTQYF.

The chain's CDR3 is CSAGPRGRYEQYF. The DNA for the CDR3 is TGCAGCGCTGGGCCCAGGGGGCGTTACGAGCAGTACTTC. The V call is TRBV29-1, the J call TRBJ2-7, with 8 bases matching TRBD1. CDR3 length equals 13 residues. After removal of 7 bases from V and 4 bases from J, the junction contained 9 bases not matched to a gene. Germline V lookup: CDR1 SQVTM, CDR2 ANQGSEA.

The chain combines TRBV13 with TRBJ2-1, with D tentatively TRBD2 (6 bases). Trimming removed 0 bases at V and 4 bases at J, with 7 bases between. The length of the CDR3 is 14 residues. The germline V gene has CDR1 PRHDT and CDR2 FYEKMQ (reference sequence). This chain's CDR3 is CASSLGLAYNEQFF. DNA of the CDR3: TGTGCCAGCAGCTTAGGACTAGCATACAATGAGCAGTTCTTC.

This clone appeared many times. The chain uses TRBV9 and TRBJ2-3; TRBD1 agrees at 7 bases. V lost 0 bases to trimming and J lost 7 bases; unmatched junction nucleotides: 2. The CDR3 loop spans 13 amino acids. The germline gives CDR1 SGDLS, CDR2 YYNGEE. CDR3 sequence: CASSVDRGNTQYF. Written as DNA, the CDR3 is TGTGCCAGCAGCGTAGACAGGGGAAATACGCAGTATTTT. The full variable domain, completed using reference TRBV9 and TRBJ2-3, is DSGVTQTPKHLITATGQRVTLRCSPRSGDLSVYWYQQSLDQGLQFLIQYYNGEERAKGNILERFSAQQFPDLHSELNLSSLELGDSALYFCASSVDRGNTQYFGPGTRLTVL.

This chain joins TRBV19 and TRBJ1-2, with unresolved D. The CDR3 is made up of 17 amino acids. V was cut by 0 bases and J by 4 bases, with 18 bases left in between. Germline loops: CDR1 LNHDA, CDR2 SQIVND (reference sequence). Written as DNA, the CDR3 is TGTGCCAGTAGTATAGATCTAGAGCGGTTACCGACCTATGGCTACACCTTC. It is translated as CASSIDLERLPTYGYTF.

The chain links TRBV5-4 to TRBJ2-6; D gene unclear. V was cut by 4 bases and J by 0 bases, with 11 bases left in between. This CDR3 region has 16 residues. The germline gives CDR1 SGHNT, CDR2 YYREEE (reference sequence). As DNA, the CDR3 is TGTGCCAGCAGCCTAACAGAATACTCTGGGGCCAACGTCCTGACTTTC. It translates to CASSLTEYSGANVLTF.

The sample holds a few counts of this clone. The V gene is TRBV29-1, the J gene TRBJ1-2; unclear D gene. This CDR3 has 12 residues. The V gene's germline CDR1 is SQVTM and CDR2 ANQGSEA. Trimming removed 1 base from V and 3 bases from J, with 6 bases in between. The DNA for the CDR3 is TGCAGCGTTGAAGTCGGGCACTATGGCTACACCTTC. Translating gives CSVEVGHYGYTF.

This sequence joins TRBV6-4 and TRBJ2-7; no clear D gene. Germline CDR1 MRHNA, CDR2 SNTAGT. This CDR3 spans 14 amino acids. V lost 0 bases and J 2 bases, leaving 8 bases between the germline ends. The CDR3 here is CASSDSDGPYEQYF. CDR3 nucleotide sequence: TGTGCCAGCAGTGACTCGGACGGTCCCTACGAGCAGTACTTC.

In DNA form, the CDR3 reads TGTGCCAGCAGTTGGTCGGGAAACACCGGGGAGCTGTTTTTT. Translating gives CASSWSGNTGELFF. This chain joins TRBV28 and TRBJ2-2; TRBD2 might be the D (5 bases). V lost 4 bases and J 2 bases, leaving 8 bases between the germline ends. Germline CDR1 is MDHEN and CDR2 is SYDVKM. The CDR3 loop spans 14 amino acids.

This clone was observed a few times. The V gene is TRBV13, the J gene TRBJ1-1; 8 positions agree with TRBD1. Germline V gene lookup returns CDR1 PRHDT and CDR2 FYEKMQ (reference sequence). J was trimmed by 6 bases and V by 6 bases; bases with no gene match: 9. This CDR3 is 14 amino acids long. The CDR3 loop is CASSPQGAGAEAFF. The CDR3 DNA sequence: TGTGCCAGCAGTCCTCAGGGGGCAGGGGCTGAAGCTTTCTTT.

The chain has TRBV6-5 and TRBJ2-5; TRBD1 agrees at 9 bases. CDR3 length equals 15 residues. CDR1 is MNHEY and CDR2 is SVGAGI in the germline V gene. V dropped 6 bases and J dropped 4; count of bases not matched to a gene: 9. The CDR3 region is CASRDRGEIGETQYF. In DNA form, the CDR3 reads TGTGCCAGCAGGGACAGGGGCGAGATTGGAGAGACCCAGTACTTC.

This clone was seen only a few times. The rearrangement joins TRBV29-1 to TRBJ2-3; TRBD2 matches 12 bases. The CDR3 is made up of 19 amino acids. The V and J ends lost 0 bases and 0 bases, in that order; junction bases with no gene match: 10. The germline V gene encodes CDR1 SQVTM and CDR2 ANQGSEA. CDR3 nucleotides: TGCAGCGTTGAAGATGTCACTAGCGGGGGGCAGGCTAGCACAGATACGCAGTATTTT. It encodes CSVEDVTSGGQASTDTQYF.

The rearrangement links TRBV5-4 to TRBJ1-2, with D perhaps TRBD1 (6 bases). Trimming removed 2 bases at V and 5 bases at J, with 10 bases between. The CDR3 contains 13 residues. CDR1 SGHNT and CDR2 YYREEE come from the germline V gene (reference sequence). The CDR3 DNA is TGTGCCAGCAGCTTCGCAGGGGCTTATGGCTACACCTTC. Translated, it gives CASSFAGAYGYTF.